The 8 T cell receptor beta chains in this list originate from one sample, sequenced in a study of metastatic and nonmetastatic thyroid tumors. TCRdb ran MiXCR on the PCR reads. The data contain about 40,000 clones, roughly 13% of them singletons. Prior to thyroid surgery, none of the patients had received any treatment. Sequencing input: blood. These receptors came from a female donor with papillary thyroid cancer or a benign thyroid nodule (not recorded which). Some clones in this sample may be carry-over from other donors' samples.

This clone turned up a few times. The chain has TRBV6-1 and TRBJ1-1, with D unresolved. Germline lookup yields CDR1 MNHNS and CDR2 SASEGT. The CDR3 has 14 residues. Between the trimmed V and J ends, which lost 1 base and 4 bases, there was a span of 10 bases. The CDR3 DNA reads TGTGCCAGCAGTGAAGGCGGGGTGAGCACTGAAGCTTTCTTT. Encoded protein: CASSEGGVSTEAFF.

The table lists this clone with many counts. This chain links TRBV3-1 with TRBJ1-6, with 9 nucleotides matching TRBD1. CDR1 and CDR2 (germline): LGHDT, YNNKEL (reference sequence). CDR3 size: 14 residues. V lost 4 bases, J lost 9 bases, and 4 bases stayed unmatched. CDR3 loop: CASSLRDRASPLHF. In nucleotides, the CDR3 is TGTGCCAGCAGCCTCCGGGACAGGGCTTCACCCCTCCACTTT.

This clone has ten or more counts. The chain uses TRBV11-3 and TRBJ1-1; D is uncertain. The CDR3 covers 13 residues. V was trimmed by 1 base and J by 0 bases, leaving 3 bases between them. Germline CDR1 is SGHNT and CDR2 is YENEEA. The CDR3 sequence: CASSLGLNTEAFF. The DNA of the CDR3 is TGTGCCAGCAGCTTAGGCCTGAACACTGAAGCTTTCTTT.

Concerning this clone itself: The CDR3 ends on some other residue instead of the conserved phenylalanine or tryptophan, so this is likely a read error. The V gene is TRBV7-9, the J gene TRBJ2-5, with 9 bases that match TRBD1. This CDR3 has 15 amino acids. CDR1 SEHNR and CDR2 FQNEAQ come from the germline V gene (reference sequence). CDR3 DNA sequence: TGTGCCAGCTCCAATGCTAGACGACAGGGGGAGAACCAGTACATC. It is translated as CASSNARRQGENQYI.

In its sample, this clone ranks as medium-sized. The CDR3 is CASSLSGGGYTF. In nucleotides, the CDR3 is TGTGCCAGCAGTTTATCGGGGGGTGGCTACACCTTC. The chain carries TRBV28 and TRBJ1-2; tentative D call: TRBD1 (5 bases). Trimming cost V 1 base and J 7 bases, with 7 bases left between them. Germline CDR1 is MDHEN and CDR2 is SYDVKM. The CDR3 has 12 amino acids.

This clone was counted many times. The CDR3 spells CASSDSRVYNEQFF. CDR3 in DNA: TGTGCCAGCAGTGACAGTAGGGTCTACAATGAGCAGTTCTTC. This sequence joins TRBV2 and TRBJ2-1; D gene ambiguous. CDR1 is SNHLY and CDR2 is FYNNEI in the germline V gene. The CDR3 spans 14 residues. V gave up 3 bases and J gave up 3 bases, with 9 bases separating them.

This clone was picked up many times. The chain employs TRBV7-3 and TRBJ1-5; D remains ambiguous. In germline, CDR1 is SGHTA, CDR2 FQGTGA. The V end lost 1 base, the J end lost 7 bases, and 11 bases lay between the germline ends. CDR3 length equals 14 residues. The CDR3 region has the DNA TGTGCCAGCAGCTTAAAGTCTGGGAAACAGCCCCAGCATTTT. Residues: CASSLKSGKQPQHF.

The sample holds many counts of this clone. A much more abundant neighbour one base away suggests this may be a read error. This chain uses TRBV5-1 with TRBJ2-2, with TRBD2 matching 14 bases. J lost 6 bases, V lost 9 bases, and 7 bases had no gene match. CDR1 is SGHRS, CDR2 YFSETQ, per germline. This CDR3 is built from 15 residues. The DNA for the CDR3 is TGCGCCAACAGAGGACTAGCGGGAGGACCCGGGGAGCTGTTTTTT. It translates to CANRGLAGGPGELFF.